This is a list of T cell receptor beta chains from one sample in a study of neoadjuvant nivolumab and ipilimumab in lung cancer. Libraries were prepared by immunoSEQ multiplex PCR; TCRdb keeps only in-frame clonotypes and omits some of them. This table holds roughly 20,000 clones, roughly 85% found once. The sample was peripheral blood, taken before neoadjuvant nivolumab, alone or with ipilimumab. The receptors derive from an adult with non-small cell lung cancer. The CDR3 runs from the conserved cysteine through the conserved F or W. The D gene is left open where the match is weak. Expanded clones are given a class, and other clones once, few, many or no size at all.

V gene,D gene,clone size,J gene,CDR3 protein,CDR3 DNA
TRBV5-1,-,-,TRBJ2-6,CASSLGRGANVLTF,TGCGCCAGCAGCTTGGGGAGGGGGGCCAACGTCCTGACTTTC
TRBV14,-,-,TRBJ1-1,CASSHSAVPEAFF,TGTGCCAGCAGCCATTCTGCGGTCCCTGAAGCTTTCTTT
TRBV27,-,-,TRBJ1-1,CASSLSGGRGNMNTEAFF,TGTGCCAGCAGTTTATCGGGGGGAAGAGGAAACATGAACACTGAAGCTTTCTTT
TRBV29-1,TRBD1,-,TRBJ1-2,CSVDRTGTGYTF,TGCAGCGTAGATAGGACAGGGACAGGCTACACCTTC
TRBV9,-,-,TRBJ1-1,CASSSRQDMNTEAFF,TGTGCCAGCAGCTCCCGACAAGACATGAACACTGAAGCTTTCTTT
TRBV5-1,-,-,TRBJ2-2,CASSLGTPLEGELFF,TGCGCCAGCAGCTTGGGGACTCCCCTGGAGGGGGAGCTGTTTTTT
TRBV7-8,TRBD1,-,TRBJ1-2,CASSFYARQGVPDGYTF,TGTGCCAGCAGCTTTTACGCCCGGCAGGGGGTACCAGATGGCTACACCTTC
TRBV4-3,-,-,TRBJ2-7,CASSQDITLVPYEQYF,TGCGCCAGCAGCCAAGATATCACACTAGTACCCTACGAGCAGTACTTC
TRBV7-3,-,-,TRBJ2-3,CASSSLFTDTQYF,TGTGCCAGCAGCTCTTTATTCACAGATACGCAGTATTTT
TRBV5-5,TRBD2,-,TRBJ2-7,CASSLEYSGIVGEQYF,TGTGCCAGCAGCTTGGAATATAGCGGGATCGTCGGCGAGCAGTACTTC
TRBV6-1,TRBD1,once,TRBJ2-3,CASIPGQFTDTQYF,TGTGCCAGCATCCCGGGACAGTTCACAGATACGCAGTATTTT
TRBV5-1,TRBD1,-,TRBJ2-7,CASNSGQGAYEQYF,TGCGCCAGCAACTCGGGACAGGGGGCCTACGAGCAGTACTTC
TRBV5-1,TRBD2,-,TRBJ2-1,CASSLLPGGYNEQFF,TGCGCCAGCAGCTTGTTACCGGGAGGGTACAATGAGCAGTTCTTC
TRBV15,TRBD1,-,TRBJ2-5,CATSRDGTGGLQETQYF,TGTGCCACCAGCAGAGATGGGACAGGGGGTCTACAAGAGACCCAGTACTTC
TRBV11-3,TRBD2,-,TRBJ2-7,CASSTSLAGGNAEQYF,TGTGCCAGCAGCACCTCACTAGCGGGAGGCAACGCCGAGCAGTACTTC